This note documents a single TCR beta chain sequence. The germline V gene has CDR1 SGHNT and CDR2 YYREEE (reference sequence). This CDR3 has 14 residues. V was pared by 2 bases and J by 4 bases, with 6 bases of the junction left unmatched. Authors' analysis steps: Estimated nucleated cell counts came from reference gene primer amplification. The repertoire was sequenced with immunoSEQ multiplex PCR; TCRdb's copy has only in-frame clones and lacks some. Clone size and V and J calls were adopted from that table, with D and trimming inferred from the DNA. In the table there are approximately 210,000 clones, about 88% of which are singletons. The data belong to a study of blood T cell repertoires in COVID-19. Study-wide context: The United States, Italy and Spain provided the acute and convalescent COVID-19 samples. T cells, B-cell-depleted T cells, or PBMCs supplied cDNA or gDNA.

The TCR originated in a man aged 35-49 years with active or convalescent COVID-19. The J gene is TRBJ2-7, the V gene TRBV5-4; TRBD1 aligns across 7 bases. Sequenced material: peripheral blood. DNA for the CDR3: TGTGCCAGCAGCTTCTCACAGGGGATTTACGAGCAGTACTTC. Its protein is CASSFSQGIYEQYF.